A single sample is the source of the 30 T cell receptor beta chains below, sequenced in a study of T cells in Graves' hyperthyroidism and ophthalmopathy. Template material for amplifying TCR beta CDR3 regions consisted of RNA transcripts. Primed by the HTBI set, a first-round RT-PCR was run on the TCR CDR3. In TCRdb, the multiplex PCR reads were re-called with MiXCR into one record per CDR3 protein. There are about 200,000 distinct CDR3 sequences in the sample; around 16% occur only once, and about two fifths lies in the top ten. Input material: blood. These receptors were taken from a man in his forties or fifties with Graves' hyperthyroidism.

A single count supports this clonotype. The rearrangement uses TRBV6-1 and TRBJ2-2, with 9 bases fitting TRBD1. Trimming took 3 bases from V and 5 from J; bases not matched to a gene: 10. The CDR3 has 17 amino acids. CDR1 and CDR2 from the germline V gene are MNHNS and SASEGT. CDR3 region: CASSDFRQGVTTGELFF. The CDR3 DNA reads TGTGCCAGCAGTGACTTCCGACAGGGGGTTACGACCGGGGAGCTGTTTTTT.

The CDR3 is CASSSPDRVGAAYEQYF. CDR3 in DNA: TGTGCCAGCAGTTCCCCAGACCGGGTGGGGGCGGCCTACGAGCAGTACTTC. The V and J genes are TRBV28 and TRBJ2-7, with D maybe TRBD1 (6 bases). V gave up 4 bases and J gave up 2 bases, with 21 bases separating them. The CDR3 runs to 17 residues. Germline-derived CDR1 and CDR2 are MDHEN and SYDVKM.

This clonotype was observed many times. The rearrangement joins TRBV27 to TRBJ1-6; 9 bases map to TRBD1. V lost 6 bases and J lost 9; bases outside the gene matches: 6. CDR3 length: 14 amino acids. The germline V gene has CDR1 MNHEY and CDR2 SMNVEV (reference sequence). Here the CDR3 reads CASSRTGVGSPLHF. In nucleotides, the CDR3 is TGTGCCAGCAGCCGGACAGGGGTTGGTTCACCCCTCCACTTT.

Ten or more counts support this clonotype. This chain uses TRBV7-2 with TRBJ2-5; 7 bases fit TRBD2. V was clipped by 7 bases and J by 5 bases; unmatched bases: 10. Germline loops: CDR1 SGHTA, CDR2 FQGNSA. The CDR3 is made up of 14 amino acids. The CDR3 DNA follows: TGTGCCAGCAACGAGCCCTCCGGGGGGGAGACCCAGTACTTC. Translating it yields CASNEPSGGETQYF.

This sequence joins TRBV12-3 or TRBV12-4 and TRBJ2-3; D possibly corresponds to TRBD2 (6 bases). The CDR3 covers 15 residues. V lost 7 bases to trimming and J lost 0 bases, with 14 bases between them. The CDR3 here is CASTDPGLSTDTQYF. The CDR3 nucleotides are TGTGCCAGCACCGACCCGGGACTTAGCACAGATACGCAGTATTTT.

This clonotype came up a few times. V gene TRBV27 combines with J gene TRBJ2-7; possibly TRBD2 for D (6 bases). The germline V gene encodes CDR1 MNHEY and CDR2 SMNVEV (reference sequence). The CDR3 spans 16 residues. Trimming removed 0 bases from V and 1 base from J, with 13 bases in between. CDR3 bases: TGTGCCAGCAGTTTATCGGGACTTCATTTTTCCTACGAGCAGTACTTC. Its translation: CASSLSGLHFSYEQYF.

The sample holds a few counts of this clonotype. V and J are TRBV7-8 and TRBJ2-3, with 12 bases matching TRBD2. CDR3 length: 16 amino acids. V shed 4 bases and J 5 bases; nucleotides not matched to a gene: 7. CDR1 is SGHVS, CDR2 FQNEAQ, per germline. CDR3 nucleotide sequence: TGTGCCAGCAGCTCAGACCTAGCGGGGGGGCAAGATACGCAGTATTTT. Amino acid sequence: CASSSDLAGGQDTQYF.

This clonotype was recorded many times. The chain has TRBV5-4 and TRBJ2-1; 7 bases align to TRBD1. The V and J ends lost 4 bases and 1 base, in that order; junction bases with no gene match: 5. Per germline, CDR1 SGHNT and CDR2 YYREEE (reference sequence). The length of the CDR3 is 15 residues. CDR3 sequence (DNA): TGTGCCAGCAGCGCAGGGGGTCGTTCCTACAATGAGCAGTTCTTC. Protein: CASSAGGRSYNEQFF. The whole variable domain, remainder taken from reference TRBV5-4 and TRBJ2-1, is ETGVTQSPTHLIKTRGQQVTLRCSSQSGHNTVSWYQQALGQGPQFIFQYYREEENGRGNFPPRFSGLQFPNYSSELNVNALELDDSALYLCASSAGGRSYNEQFFGPGTRLTVL.

This clonotype was seen repeatedly, ten times or more. This sequence joins TRBV6-2 or TRBV6-3 and TRBJ1-5; D is unclear. The length of the CDR3 is 15 residues. Germline lookup yields CDR1 MNHEY and CDR2 SVGEGT. Trimming took 5 bases from V and 0 from J, leaving 11 bases between them. The CDR3 region is CASSRRPDSNQPQHF. In nucleotides, the CDR3 is TGTGCCAGCAGTCGACGGCCCGATAGCAATCAGCCCCAGCATTTT.

Ten or more counts support this clonotype. The rearrangement links TRBV7-3 to TRBJ2-7; 9 bases match TRBD2. The CDR3 runs 15 residues. V gave up 5 bases and J gave up 6 bases; unmatched junction bases: 11. Germline values: CDR1 SGHTA, CDR2 FQGTGA. The CDR3 region has the DNA TGTGCCAGCAGCCCTCTGGGCGGGGGGGCTTTCGAGCAGTACTTC. This sequence encodes CASSPLGGGAFEQYF. The variable domain in full, with the rest retrieved from reference TRBV7-3 and TRBJ2-7, is GAGVSQTPSNKVTEKGKYVELRCDPISGHTALYWYRQSLGQGPEFLIYFQGTGAADDSGLPNDRFFAVRPEGSVSTLKIQRTERGDSAVYLCASSPLGGGAFEQYFGPGTRLTVT.

This clonotype was counted a few times. This chain links TRBV5-6 with TRBJ2-3; 7 nucleotides line up with TRBD2. The V gene's germline CDR1 is SGHDT and CDR2 YYEEEE. This CDR3 contains 16 residues. J was trimmed by 1 base and V by 0 bases; bases with no gene match: 5. The CDR3, as DNA: TGTGCCAGCAGCTTGGATTACAGCGGGGGCACAGATACGCAGTATTTT. It translates to CASSLDYSGGTDTQYF. Full variable domain (rest looked up from reference TRBV5-6 and TRBJ2-3): DAGVTQSPTHLIKTRGQQVTLRCSPKSGHDTVSWYQQALGQGPQFIFQYYEEEERQRGNFPDRFSGHQFPNYSSELNVNALLLGDSALYLCASSLDYSGGTDTQYFGPGTRLTVL.

This clonotype was counted many times. The J gene is TRBJ2-7, the V gene TRBV24-1, with TRBD1 matching over 7 bases. Germline V gene lookup returns CDR1 KGHDR and CDR2 SFDVKD. With 3 bases clipped from V and 5 bases from J, the junction kept 9 bases outside the gene matches. This CDR3 comprises 15 residues. This chain's CDR3 is CATSDPGTANHEQYF. In DNA form, the CDR3 reads TGTGCCACCAGTGATCCCGGGACAGCAAACCACGAGCAGTACTTC.

Remarks on this clonotype: At one end, the junction sequence differs from germline, possibly due to a read error. The chain employs TRBV18 and TRBJ2-1; D ambiguous. The CDR3 consists of 15 residues. CDR1 is KGHSH and CDR2 is LQKENI in the germline V gene. This chain's CDR3 is CASSPATPSYNEQFF. CDR3 bases: TGTGCCAGCTCACCAGCCACTCCCTCCTATAATGAGCAGTTCTTC. The whole variable domain, filled in from reference TRBV18 and TRBJ2-1, reads NAGVMQNPRHLVRRRGQEARLRCSPMKGHSHVYWYRQLPEEGLKFMVYLQKENIIDESGMPKERFSAEFPKEGPSILRIQQVVRGDSAAYFCASSPATPSYNEQFFGPGTRLTVL.

This clonotype has a count of ten or more. The chain combines TRBV28 with TRBJ2-2, with 8 positions matching TRBD2. V was pared by 3 bases and J by 4 bases, with 7 bases of the junction left unmatched. The CDR3 length is 16 residues. Germline CDR1 and CDR2: MDHEN and SYDVKM. The CDR3 here is CASSFLGTRSTGELFF. The CDR3 DNA follows: TGTGCCAGCAGTTTTCTAGGGACTAGGAGCACCGGGGAGCTGTTTTTT.

Many counts were recorded for this clonotype. The chain is built from TRBV27 and TRBJ1-2; 8 bases line up with TRBD1. This CDR3 region has 16 residues. Germline CDR1 reads MNHEY; CDR2 reads SMNVEV (reference sequence). V shed 3 bases, J shed 5 bases, and the junction held 11 bases outside the gene matches. The CDR3: CASSFAGTGELYGYTF. The CDR3, as DNA: TGTGCCAGCAGTTTTGCCGGGACAGGCGAGCTGTATGGCTACACCTTC.

This clonotype has a count of ten or more. The chain employs TRBV7-8 and TRBJ2-1; 9 bases align to TRBD2. The CDR3 contains 17 residues. The V gene end was trimmed by 0 bases and the J gene end by 1 base; junction bases not matched to a gene: 4. CDR1 SGHVS and CDR2 FQNEAQ come from the germline V gene. The CDR3 nucleotides read TGTGCCAGCAGCTTAGCGGGGGGACTAGCATCCTACAATGAGCAGTTCTTC. It yields the protein CASSLAGGLASYNEQFF.

In DNA form, the CDR3 reads TGTGCCAGCATTCAGGGGGCGATGGATACGCAGTATTTT. It specifies CASIQGAMDTQYF. The J gene is TRBJ2-3, the V gene TRBV28; 8 bases fit TRBD1. V dropped 7 bases and J dropped 6; count of bases not matched to a gene: 6. The CDR3 spans 13 residues. In germline, CDR1 is MDHEN, CDR2 SYDVKM.

This clonotype was recorded a few times. This chain connects TRBV9 to TRBJ2-1; perhaps TRBD1 as D (5 bases). Trimming pared 3 bases from V and 4 bases from J, leaving 17 bases between. This CDR3 has 16 amino acids. Per the germline V gene, CDR1 is SGDLS and CDR2 is YYNGEE. The chain's CDR3 is CASSGPEGVLYNEQFF. The CDR3 nucleotides read TGTGCCAGCAGCGGCCCGGAAGGGGTCCTATACAATGAGCAGTTCTTC.

This clonotype was seen a few times. The chain joins TRBV12-3 or TRBV12-4 to TRBJ2-1; possible D gene TRBD2, 5 bases. The CDR3 is 12 residues long. The germline V and J ends were trimmed by 8 bases and 9 bases, with 14 bases remaining between them. The CDR3 DNA reads TGTGCCAGCGTATCCGGGAAGGGTGAGCAGTTCTTC. Translation: CASVSGKGEQFF.

The chain uses TRBV2 and TRBJ2-3; 12 positions match TRBD2. Germline CDR1 SNHLY, CDR2 FYNNEI. This CDR3 contains 14 residues. J gave up 5 bases and V 7 bases, and 4 bases lay outside the gene matches. The CDR3 loop is CASKGLAGKDTQYF. CDR3 coding DNA: TGTGCCAGCAAAGGACTAGCGGGGAAAGATACGCAGTATTTT.

This clonotype appeared many times. The CDR3: CASAGDRGRVNEQFF. The DNA for the CDR3 is TGTGCCAGCGCCGGAGACAGGGGCAGGGTCAATGAGCAGTTCTTC. The chain uses TRBV2 and TRBJ2-1, with 8 nucleotides matching TRBD1. Per germline, CDR1 SNHLY and CDR2 FYNNEI. This CDR3 has 15 residues. J lost 6 bases, V lost 8 bases, and 12 bases had no gene match.

This clonotype was recorded many times. This sequence joins TRBV6-2 or TRBV6-3 and TRBJ1-5, with a weak D call TRBD1 (5 bases). This CDR3 is built from 16 residues. The V end was cut by 2 bases, the J end by 1 base, with 12 bases between. Germline V gives CDR1 MNHEY, CDR2 SVGEGT. The CDR3 region has the DNA TGTGCCAGCAGTTACGACGAGGGGCCCAGCAATCAGCCCCAGCATTTT. Protein product: CASSYDEGPSNQPQHF.

This clonotype was detected many times. The gene calls are TRBV7-2 and TRBJ2-5; either TRBD1 or TRBD2 may supply D (5 bases each). The CDR3 sequence is 14 residues long. Trimming removed 4 bases from V and 3 bases from J, with 12 bases in between. Germline V gives CDR1 SGHTA, CDR2 FQGNSA. The CDR3, as DNA: TGTGCCAGCAGCTACTCCGGGACGGAAGAGACCCAGTACTTC. Translation gives CASSYSGTEETQYF.

This chain joins TRBV20-1 and TRBJ2-2, with TRBD2 matching over 12 bases. The V gene end was trimmed by 0 bases and the J gene end by 6 bases; junction bases not matched to a gene: 11. The CDR3 spans 18 residues. Per the germline V gene, CDR1 is DFQATT and CDR2 is SNEGSKA (reference sequence). The CDR3 DNA sequence: TGCAGTGCTAGAGATCCTAGCGGGGGGGGGAGGAAGGCCGGGGAGCTGTTTTTT. This encodes CSARDPSGGGRKAGELFF.

This clonotype was seen many times. The V and J genes are TRBV20-1 and TRBJ1-1; D gene ambiguous. V lost 2 bases, J lost 0 bases, and 13 bases lay in between. CDR1 DFQATT and CDR2 SNEGSKA come from the germline V gene (reference sequence). The CDR3 sequence is 15 residues long. The CDR3 DNA reads TGCAGTGCTAGACCCCCCGTTCGTCTGAACACTGAAGCTTTCTTT. Encoded protein: CSARPPVRLNTEAFF.

This clonotype was counted many times. The rearrangement links TRBV7-8 to TRBJ2-5, with D unclear. V lost 0 bases to trimming and J lost 4 bases, with 9 bases between them. This CDR3 has 14 residues. Germline values: CDR1 SGHVS, CDR2 FQNEAQ. CDR3 sequence: CASSLAELRETQYF. In nucleotides, the CDR3 is TGTGCCAGCAGCTTAGCGGAGCTGAGAGAGACCCAGTACTTC.

This clonotype showed up many times. One end of the junction fails to match germline, which may point to a read error. The J gene is TRBJ1-6, the V gene TRBV20-1, with TRBD1 identical over 9 bases. The CDR3 is made up of 14 amino acids. The germline gives CDR1 DFQATT, CDR2 SNEGSKA (reference sequence). The chain's CDR3 is CSTSEDRGRSPLHF. The CDR3 DNA reads TGCAGTACTAGTGAGGACAGGGGAAGGTCACCCCTCCACTTT.

This clonotype showed up many times. This chain uses TRBV5-1 with TRBJ2-2, with 10 bases matching TRBD2. The ends lost 4 bases at V and 4 bases at J; junction bases unmatched: 7. Germline assignment: CDR1 SGHRS and CDR2 YFSETQ. The CDR3 totals 16 residues. CDR3 nucleotide sequence: TGCGCCAGCAGCCAAAAGCGGGGGGGAAGCACCGGGGAGCTGTTTTTT. Its protein product is CASSQKRGGSTGELFF.

Concerning this clonotype: A much larger clonotype is one base distant, so this may be a read error. This chain links TRBV3-1 with TRBJ1-4; a possible D gene is TRBD1 (6 bases). Germline-derived CDR1 and CDR2 are LGHDT and YNNKEL (reference sequence). CDR3 length equals 12 residues. CDR3 in amino acids: CVSSQGGEKLFF. CDR3 in DNA: TGTGTCAGCAGCCAAGGGGGTGAAAAACTGTTTTTT.

The J gene is TRBJ2-7, the V gene TRBV6-1; D gene ambiguous. V dropped 6 bases and J dropped 0 bases, with 12 bases sitting between them. Germline CDR1 is MNHNS and CDR2 is SASEGT. This CDR3 comprises 14 residues. The CDR3 region has the DNA TGTGCCAGCAGACCGGGCGGAGTCTCCTACGAGCAGTACTTC. Translated, it gives CASRPGGVSYEQYF.